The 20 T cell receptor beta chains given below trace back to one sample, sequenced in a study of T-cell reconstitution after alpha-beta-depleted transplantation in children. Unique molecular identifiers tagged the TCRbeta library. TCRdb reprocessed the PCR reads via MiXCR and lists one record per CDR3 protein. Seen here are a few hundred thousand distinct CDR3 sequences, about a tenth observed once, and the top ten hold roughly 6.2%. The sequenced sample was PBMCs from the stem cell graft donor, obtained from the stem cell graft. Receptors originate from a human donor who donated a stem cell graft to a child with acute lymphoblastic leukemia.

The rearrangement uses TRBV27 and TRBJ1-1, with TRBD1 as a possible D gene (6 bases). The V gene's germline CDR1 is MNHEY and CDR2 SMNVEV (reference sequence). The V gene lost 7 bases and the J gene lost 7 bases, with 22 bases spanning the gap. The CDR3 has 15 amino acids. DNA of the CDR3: TGTGCCAGCACCTTGATTGGGGGGCGGGACAATGAAGCTTTCTTT. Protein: CASTLIGGRDNEAFF.

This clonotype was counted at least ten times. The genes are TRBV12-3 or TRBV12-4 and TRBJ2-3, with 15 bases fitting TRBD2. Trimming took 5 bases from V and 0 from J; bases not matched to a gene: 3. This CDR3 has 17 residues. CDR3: CASSRTSGGASTDTQYF. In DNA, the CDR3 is TGTGCCAGCAGTCGGACTAGCGGGGGGGCGAGCACAGATACGCAGTATTTT.

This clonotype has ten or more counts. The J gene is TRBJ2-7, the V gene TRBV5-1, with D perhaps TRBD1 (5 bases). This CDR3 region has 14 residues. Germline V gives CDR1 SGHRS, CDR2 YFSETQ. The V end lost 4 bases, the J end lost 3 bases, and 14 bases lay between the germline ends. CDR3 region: CASSLDTDIYEQYF. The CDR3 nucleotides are TGCGCCAGCAGCCTGGACACAGACATCTACGAGCAGTACTTC.

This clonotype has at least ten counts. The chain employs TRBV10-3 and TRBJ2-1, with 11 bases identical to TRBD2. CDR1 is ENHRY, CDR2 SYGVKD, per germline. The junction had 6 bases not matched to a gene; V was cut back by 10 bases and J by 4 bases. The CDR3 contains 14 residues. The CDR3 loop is CASGLAGIYNEQFF. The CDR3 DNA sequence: TGTGCCAGTGGACTAGCGGGTATATACAATGAGCAGTTCTTC.

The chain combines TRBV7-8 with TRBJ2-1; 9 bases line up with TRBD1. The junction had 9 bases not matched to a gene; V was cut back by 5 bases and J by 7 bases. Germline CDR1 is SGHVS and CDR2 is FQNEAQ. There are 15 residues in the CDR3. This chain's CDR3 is CASSETGGLGNEQFF. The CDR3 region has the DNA TGTGCCAGCAGCGAAACAGGGGGCCTAGGTAATGAGCAGTTCTTC.

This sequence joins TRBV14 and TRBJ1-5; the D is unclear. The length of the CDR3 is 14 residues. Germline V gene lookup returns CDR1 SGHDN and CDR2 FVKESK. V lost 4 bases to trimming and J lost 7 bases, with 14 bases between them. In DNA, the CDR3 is TGTGCCAGCAGCCCTTATGGTGGGGAACAGCCCCAGCATTTT. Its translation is CASSPYGGEQPQHF.

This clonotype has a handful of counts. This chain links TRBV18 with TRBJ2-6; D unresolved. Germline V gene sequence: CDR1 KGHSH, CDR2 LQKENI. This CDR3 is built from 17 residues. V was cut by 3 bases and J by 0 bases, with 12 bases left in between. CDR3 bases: TGTGCCAGCTCACCTTCCGGCCCGAGCTCTGGGGCCAACGTCCTGACTTTC. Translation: CASSPSGPSSGANVLTF.

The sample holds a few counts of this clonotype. This CDR3 is CASSDPGGTGTSYGYTF. In DNA form, the CDR3 reads TGCGCCAGCAGTGATCCCGGCGGGACGGGGACTAGCTATGGCTACACCTTC. The V gene is TRBV10-2, the J gene TRBJ1-2; D perhaps matches TRBD1 (5 bases). The length of the CDR3 is 17 residues. CDR1 is WSHSY and CDR2 is SAAADI in the germline V gene. Trimming pared 3 bases from V and 4 bases from J, leaving 21 bases between.

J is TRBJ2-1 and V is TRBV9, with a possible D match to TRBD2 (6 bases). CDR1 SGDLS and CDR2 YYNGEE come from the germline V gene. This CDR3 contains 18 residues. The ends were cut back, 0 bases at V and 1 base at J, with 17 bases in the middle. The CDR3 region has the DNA TGTGCCAGCAGCGTAGTTCTGGGGCTAGCGCATTCCTACAATGAGCAGTTCTTC. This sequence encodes CASSVVLGLAHSYNEQFF.

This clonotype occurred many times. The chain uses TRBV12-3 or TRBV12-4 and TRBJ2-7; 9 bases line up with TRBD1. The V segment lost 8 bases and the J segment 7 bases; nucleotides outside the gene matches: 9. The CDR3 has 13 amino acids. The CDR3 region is CASGQGLGGEQYF. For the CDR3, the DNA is TGTGCCAGCGGACAGGGGTTGGGAGGAGAGCAGTACTTC.

CDR3 sequence reads: CASSTTPLQGNEQYF. As DNA, the CDR3 is TGTGCCAGTAGTACCACCCCCTTACAGGGGAACGAGCAGTACTTC. The rearrangement links TRBV19 to TRBJ2-7; 7 bases map to TRBD1. Germline trimming cut 4 bases from V and 5 bases from J; bases unmatched to any gene: 11. Germline values: CDR1 LNHDA, CDR2 SQIVND (reference sequence). This CDR3 is 15 amino acids long.

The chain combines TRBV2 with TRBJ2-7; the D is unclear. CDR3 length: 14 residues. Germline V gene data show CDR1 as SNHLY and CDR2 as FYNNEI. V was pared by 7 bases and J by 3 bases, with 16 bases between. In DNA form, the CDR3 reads TGTGCCAGCACTGGCTTGGACGACCACTACGAGCAGTACTTC. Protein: CASTGLDDHYEQYF.

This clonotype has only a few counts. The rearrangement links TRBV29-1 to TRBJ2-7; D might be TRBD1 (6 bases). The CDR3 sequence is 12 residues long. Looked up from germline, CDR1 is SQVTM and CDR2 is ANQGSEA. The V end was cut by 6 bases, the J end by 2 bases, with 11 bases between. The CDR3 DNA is TGCAGCGTGGCCGAGGGGGCCTACGAGCAGTACTTC. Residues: CSVAEGAYEQYF.

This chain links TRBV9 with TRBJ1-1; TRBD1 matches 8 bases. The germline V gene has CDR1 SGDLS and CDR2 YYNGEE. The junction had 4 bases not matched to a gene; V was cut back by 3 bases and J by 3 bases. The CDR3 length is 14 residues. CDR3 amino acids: CASSGQGFDTEAFF. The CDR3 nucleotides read TGTGCCAGCAGCGGACAGGGGTTCGACACTGAAGCTTTCTTT.

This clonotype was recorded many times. The CDR3 loop reads CASGNAEQGANEAFF. CDR3 nucleotide sequence: TGTGCCAGCGGGAATGCCGAACAGGGGGCAAATGAAGCTTTCTTT. The chain uses TRBV13 and TRBJ1-1; 9 positions match TRBD1. CDR1 is PRHDT, CDR2 FYEKMQ, per germline (reference sequence). CDR3 length: 15 residues. With V trimmed by 8 bases and J by 7 bases, 14 bases remained unmatched.

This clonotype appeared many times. CDR3 residues: CASSLGYHGELFF. The CDR3, as DNA: TGTGCCAGCAGTTTGGGGTACCACGGGGAGCTGTTTTTT. The chain has TRBV12-3 or TRBV12-4 and TRBJ2-2, with D unresolved. V was trimmed by 3 bases and J by 7 bases, leaving 9 bases between them. This CDR3 comprises 13 residues.

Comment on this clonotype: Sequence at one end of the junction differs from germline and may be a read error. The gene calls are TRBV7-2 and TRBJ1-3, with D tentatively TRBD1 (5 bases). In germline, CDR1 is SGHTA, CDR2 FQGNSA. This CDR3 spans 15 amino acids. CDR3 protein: CSSSLAGGFGNTIYF. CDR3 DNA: TGTTCCAGCAGCTTAGCTGGGGGTTTTGGAAACACCATATATTTT. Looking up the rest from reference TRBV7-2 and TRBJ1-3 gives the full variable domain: GAGVSQSPSNKVTEKGKDVELRCDPISGHTALYWYRQSLGQGLEFLIYFQGNSAPDKSGLPSDRFSAERTGGSVSTLTIQRTQQEDSAVYLCSSSLAGGFGNTIYFGEGSWLTVV.

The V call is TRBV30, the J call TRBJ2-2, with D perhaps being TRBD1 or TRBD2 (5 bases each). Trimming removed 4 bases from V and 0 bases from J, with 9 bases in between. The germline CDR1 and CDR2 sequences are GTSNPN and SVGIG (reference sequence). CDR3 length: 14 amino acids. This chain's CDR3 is CAWKRGPNTGELFF. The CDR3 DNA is TGTGCCTGGAAACGGGGCCCGAACACCGGGGAGCTGTTTTTT.

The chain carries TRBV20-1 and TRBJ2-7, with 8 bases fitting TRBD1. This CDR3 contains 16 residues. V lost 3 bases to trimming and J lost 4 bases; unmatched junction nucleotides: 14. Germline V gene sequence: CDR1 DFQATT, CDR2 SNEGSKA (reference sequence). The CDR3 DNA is TGCAGTGCTAGGACGACCGGACAGGGTAGTGGTTACGAGCAGTACTTC. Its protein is CSARTTGQGSGYEQYF.

DNA of the CDR3: TGCGCCAGCAGCTTGGACGGGCTAGGGGAGCAGTTCTTC. Its protein product is CASSLDGLGEQFF. This chain uses TRBV5-1 with TRBJ2-1; D remains ambiguous. The V end lost 0 bases, the J end lost 10 bases, and 11 bases lay between the germline ends. CDR1 and CDR2 from the germline V gene are SGHRS and YFSETQ. This CDR3 spans 13 amino acids. Drawing the rest from reference TRBV5-1 and TRBJ2-1, the complete variable domain is KAGVTQTPRYLIKTRGQQVTLSCSPISGHRSVSWYQQTPGQGLQFLFEYFSETQRNKGNFPGRFSGRQFSNSRSEMNVSTLELGDSALYLCASSLDGLGEQFFGPGTRLTVL.